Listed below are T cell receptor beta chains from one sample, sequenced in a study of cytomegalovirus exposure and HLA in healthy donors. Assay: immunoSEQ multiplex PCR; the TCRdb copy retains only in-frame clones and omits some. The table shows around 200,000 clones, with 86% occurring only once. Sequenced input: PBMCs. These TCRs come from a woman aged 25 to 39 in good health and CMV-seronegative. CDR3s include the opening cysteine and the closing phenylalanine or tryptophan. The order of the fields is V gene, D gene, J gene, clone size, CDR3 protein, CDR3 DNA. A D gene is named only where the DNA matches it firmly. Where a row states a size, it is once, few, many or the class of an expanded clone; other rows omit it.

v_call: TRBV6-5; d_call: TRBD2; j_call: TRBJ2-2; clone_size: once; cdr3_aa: CASSWTSGNTGELFF; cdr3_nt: TGTGCCAGCAGTTGGACTAGCGGAAACACCGGGGAGCTGTTTTTT
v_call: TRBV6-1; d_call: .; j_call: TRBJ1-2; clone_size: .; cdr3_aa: CASSEGRANYGYTF; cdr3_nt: TGTGCCAGCAGTGAGGGGAGAGCTAACTATGGCTACACCTTC
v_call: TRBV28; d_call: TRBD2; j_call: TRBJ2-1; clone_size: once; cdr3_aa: CASSPGLAQPTRQFF; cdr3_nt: TGTGCCAGCAGCCCAGGACTAGCGCAACCCACTAGGCAGTTCTTC
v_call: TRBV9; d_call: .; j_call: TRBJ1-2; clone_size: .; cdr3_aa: CASSATKGVNYGYTF; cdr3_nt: TGTGCCAGCAGCGCTACAAAAGGGGTAAACTATGGCTACACCTTC
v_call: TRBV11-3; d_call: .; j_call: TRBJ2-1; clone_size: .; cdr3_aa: CASSLGSSVVYNEQFF; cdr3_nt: TGTGCCAGCAGCTTAGGATCTAGCGTGGTATACAATGAGCAGTTCTTC
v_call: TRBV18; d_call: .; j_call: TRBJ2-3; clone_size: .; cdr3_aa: CASSPRLPQGPTDTQYF; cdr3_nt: TGTGCCAGCTCACCACGGTTGCCCCAGGGCCCCACAGATACGCAGTATTTT
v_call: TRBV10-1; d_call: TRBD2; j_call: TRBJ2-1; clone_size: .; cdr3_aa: CASSPPGLAVNEQFF; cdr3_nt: TGCGCCAGCAGTCCACCGGGACTAGCGGTCAATGAGCAGTTCTTC
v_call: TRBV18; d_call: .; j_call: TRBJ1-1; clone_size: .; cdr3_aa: CASSQRGGETTEAFF; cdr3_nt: TGTGCCAGCTCACAAAGGGGCGGGGAAACCACTGAAGCTTTCTTT
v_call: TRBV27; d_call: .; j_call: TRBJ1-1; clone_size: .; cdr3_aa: CASSFWARMNTEAFF; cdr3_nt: TGTGCCAGCAGTTTTTGGGCTCGGATGAACACTGAAGCTTTCTTT
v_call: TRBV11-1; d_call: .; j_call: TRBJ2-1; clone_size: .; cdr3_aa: CASSERRSGTSDEQFF; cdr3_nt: TGTGCCAGCAGTGAAAGGAGGAGCGGTACCTCCGATGAGCAGTTCTTC
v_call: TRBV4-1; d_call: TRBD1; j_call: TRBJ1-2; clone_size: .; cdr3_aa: CASSQLDRGTYGYTF; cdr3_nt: TGCGCCAGCAGCCAACTCGACAGGGGGACCTATGGCTACACCTTC
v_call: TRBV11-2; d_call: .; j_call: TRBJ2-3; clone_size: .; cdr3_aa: CASSLDWFGGGGHTQYF; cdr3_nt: TGTGCCAGCAGCTTAGATTGGTTCGGGGGAGGGGGGCATACGCAGTATTTT
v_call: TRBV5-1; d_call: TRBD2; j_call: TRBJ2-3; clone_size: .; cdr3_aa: CASSLGLAGSTDTQYF; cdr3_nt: TGCGCCAGCAGCTTGGGGCTAGCGGGGAGCACAGATACGCAGTATTTT
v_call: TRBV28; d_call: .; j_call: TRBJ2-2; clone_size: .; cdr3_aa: CASIPGVTGELFF; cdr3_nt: TGTGCCAGCATTCCAGGGGTCACCGGGGAGCTGTTTTTT
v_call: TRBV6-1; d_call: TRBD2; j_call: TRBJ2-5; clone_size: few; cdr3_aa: CASSIGGQETQYF; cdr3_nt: TGTGCCAGCAGTATCGGGGGGCAAGAGACCCAGTACTTC
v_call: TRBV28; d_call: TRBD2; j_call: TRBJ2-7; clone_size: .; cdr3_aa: CASRSSGREQYF; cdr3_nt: TGTGCCAGCAGGTCGAGCGGGAGGGAGCAGTACTTC
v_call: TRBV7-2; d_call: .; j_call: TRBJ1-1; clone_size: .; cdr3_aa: CASSSRDIMNTEAFF; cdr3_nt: TGTGCCAGCAGCTCTCGGGACATCATGAACACTGAAGCTTTCTTT
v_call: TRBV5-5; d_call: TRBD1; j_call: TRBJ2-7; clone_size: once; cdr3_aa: CASSLRYRGSGPHYEQYF; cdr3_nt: TGTGCCAGCAGCTTAAGATACAGGGGCTCGGGACCACACTACGAGCAGTACTTC
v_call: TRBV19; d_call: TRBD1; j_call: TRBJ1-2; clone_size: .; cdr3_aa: CASSPTGQDGYTF; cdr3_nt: TGTGCCAGTAGCCCGACAGGGCAGGATGGCTACACCTTC
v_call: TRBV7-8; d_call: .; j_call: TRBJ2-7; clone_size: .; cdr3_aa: CASSLTPTYEQYF; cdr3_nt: TGTGCCAGCAGCCTTACACCGACCTACGAGCAGTACTTC
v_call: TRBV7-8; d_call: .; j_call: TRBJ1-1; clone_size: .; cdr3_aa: CASSLAKTAEAFF; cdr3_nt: TGTGCCAGCAGCTTAGCAAAGACAGCAGAAGCTTTCTTT
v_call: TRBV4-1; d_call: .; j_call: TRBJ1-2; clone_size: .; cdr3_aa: CASSQDPGNFNYGYTF; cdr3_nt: TGCGCCAGCAGCCAAGACCCAGGGAACTTTAACTATGGCTACACCTTC
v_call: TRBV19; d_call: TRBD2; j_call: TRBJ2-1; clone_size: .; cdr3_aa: CASSIGTGGRGYNEQFF; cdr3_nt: TGTGCCAGTAGTATAGGCACCGGCGGGAGGGGGTACAATGAGCAGTTCTTC
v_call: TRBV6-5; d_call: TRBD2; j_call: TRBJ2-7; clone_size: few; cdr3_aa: CASSLRLAGAYEQYF; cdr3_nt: TGTGCCAGCAGTTTGAGACTAGCGGGAGCATACGAGCAGTACTTC